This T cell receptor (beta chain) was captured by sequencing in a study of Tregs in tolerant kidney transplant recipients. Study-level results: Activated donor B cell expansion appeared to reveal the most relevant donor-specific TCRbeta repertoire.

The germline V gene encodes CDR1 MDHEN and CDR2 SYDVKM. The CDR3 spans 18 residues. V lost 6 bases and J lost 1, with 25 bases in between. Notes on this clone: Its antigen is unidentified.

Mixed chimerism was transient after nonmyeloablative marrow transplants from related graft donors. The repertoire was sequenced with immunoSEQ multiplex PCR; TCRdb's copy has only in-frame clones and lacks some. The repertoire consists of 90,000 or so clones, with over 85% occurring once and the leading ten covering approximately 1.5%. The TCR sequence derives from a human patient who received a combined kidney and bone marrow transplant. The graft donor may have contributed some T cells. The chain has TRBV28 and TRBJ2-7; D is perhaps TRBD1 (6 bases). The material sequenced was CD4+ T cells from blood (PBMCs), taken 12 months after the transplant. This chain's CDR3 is CASRDMRQALGVSYEQYF. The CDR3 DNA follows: TGTGCCAGCAGAGATATGAGACAGGCCTTGGGGGTATCCTACGAGCAGTACTTC.